This T cell receptor beta chain was sequenced during a study of blood T cell repertoires in COVID-19. Losses at the gene ends were 1 base for V and 1 base for J; bases not matched to a gene: 5. This CDR3 is built from 16 residues. Germline V CDR1 and CDR2: LGHNA, YNFKEQ. This table comes from immunoSEQ multiplex PCR, and its TCRdb copy is limited to in-frame clones, with some not included. In the table there are around 370,000 clones, about 88% of which are singletons. This sequence joins TRBV4-2 and TRBJ2-7; 9 bases fit TRBD2. This clonotype was sampled from a woman aged 18-29 years who had recovered from COVID-19. The material sequenced was PBMCs or T cells enriched from blood (not recorded which). The CDR3 DNA follows: TGTGCCAGCAGCCAAGCCCCTAGCGGGGCGTCCTACGAGCAGTACTTC. This encodes CASSQAPSGASYEQYF.